The entry below gives a single T cell receptor beta chain sequence along with its context. This specimen belongs to a study of blood T cell repertoires in COVID-19. Study at large: T cells, B-cell-depleted T cells, or PBMCs supplied cDNA or gDNA.

CDR3 length: 14 residues. V dropped 7 bases and J dropped 4; count of bases not matched to a gene: 6. Per the germline V gene, CDR1 is SGHNT and CDR2 is YENEEA. The authors' processing: Reference gene primer amplification gave estimated nucleated cell counts. TCRdb keeps only in-frame clones here, not all; method: immunoSEQ multiplex PCR. D and trimming were read from the DNA, whereas the V and J calls and clone size are those reported in that table. The table lists tens of thousands of clones, around four fifths of them singletons. The chain employs TRBV11-3 and TRBJ2-2; TRBD1 matches at 7 bases. Sequenced: peripheral blood. The sequence was obtained from a man aged 60-69 years with acute or convalescent COVID-19. The CDR3 loop reads CASTWDSSTGELFF. The CDR3 DNA reads as TGTGCCAGCACCTGGGACAGTTCCACCGGGGAGCTGTTTTTT.